These T cell receptor beta chains were read from a single sample in a study of blood T cell repertoires in COVID-19. Only in-frame clones appear in the TCRdb table, and some are missing; sequencing was by immunoSEQ multiplex PCR. This sample yields more than 65,000 clones, of which roughly 80% are seen a single time; about 6.9% belongs to the top ten. Sample: peripheral blood. These receptors were collected from a man under 40 with COVID-19, enrolled during active disease. CDR3s include the opening cysteine and the closing phenylalanine or tryptophan. The D gene is left open where the match is weak. Some rows mark clone size as missing; the rest say once, few, many or name a class of expanded clone.

CDR3 length | J gene | V gene | clone size | D gene | CDR3 DNA | CDR3 protein
16 | TRBJ2-3 | TRBV9 | NA | TRBD1 | TGTGCCAGCAGCGTTGGGACAGGGGGCGTCACAGATACGCAGTATTTT | CASSVGTGGVTDTQYF
12 | TRBJ1-2 | TRBV29-1 | once | NA | TGCAGCGTCCGGGAATCTAACTATGGCTACACCTTC | CSVRESNYGYTF
15 | TRBJ2-1 | TRBV7-2 | NA | NA | TGTGCCAGCAGCTTAGGGGCGGGCTCCTACAATGAGCAGTTCTTC | CASSLGAGSYNEQFF
13 | TRBJ1-4 | TRBV5-4 | NA | TRBD1 | TGTGCCAGCAGCCCGGTAGGGGGCGAAAAACTGTTTTTT | CASSPVGGEKLFF
13 | TRBJ1-1 | TRBV19 | few | NA | TGTGCCAGTAGTTGGGTGGGGGGCACTGAAGCTTTCTTT | CASSWVGGTEAFF
14 | TRBJ2-3 | TRBV2 | NA | TRBD2 | TGTGCCAGCAGTCAGCGGGATGGACCAGATACGCAGTATTTT | CASSQRDGPDTQYF
16 | TRBJ2-1 | TRBV19 | NA | NA | TGTGCCAGTAGTCGACGGGACAACAACTTCTACAATGAGCAGTTCTTC | CASSRRDNNFYNEQFF
13 | TRBJ1-1 | TRBV5-5 | few | NA | TGTGCCAGCAGCTTGGCCTGGGGGGCTGAAGCTTTCTTT | CASSLAWGAEAFF
14 | TRBJ1-5 | TRBV7-9 | NA | TRBD1 | TGTGCCACCGCGATACAGGGGGATAATCAGCCCCAGCATTTT | CATAIQGDNQPQHF
15 | TRBJ2-7 | TRBV5-4 | once | NA | TGTGCCAGCAGCGCAACCCTAAGCATGGCCTACGAGCAGTACTTC | CASSATLSMAYEQYF
14 | TRBJ1-1 | TRBV10-3 | few | TRBD1 | TGTGCCATCAGTGAGAGGACAGGGGATGGTGAAGCTTTCTTT | CAISERTGDGEAFF
15 | TRBJ1-2 | TRBV28 | NA | TRBD1 | TGTGCCAGCAGTCCTTCGGGACAGGGGGTCGGGGGCTACACCTTC | CASSPSGQGVGGYTF
15 | TRBJ2-2 | TRBV4-2 | once | TRBD2 | TGTGCCAGCAGCCCGGGGGGAGTGTACACCGGGGAGCTGTTTTTT | CASSPGGVYTGELFF
17 | TRBJ2-3 | TRBV19 | NA | TRBD1 | TGTGCCAGTAGTCCCCGTCAAGGACAGGCAGGGGCAGATACGCAGTATTTT | CASSPRQGQAGADTQYF
16 | TRBJ1-5 | TRBV7-2 | once | NA | TGTGCCAGCAGTTCAACAGGTGGGGCATCAAATCAGCCCCAGCATTTT | CASSSTGGASNQPQHF
15 | TRBJ2-3 | TRBV28 | NA | TRBD2 | TGTGCCAGCAGTGGAGCGGGGGAAGGCACAGATACGCAGTATTTT | CASSGAGEGTDTQYF
14 | TRBJ1-6 | TRBV7-9 | NA | TRBD1 | TGTGCCAGCAGATCCGACAGGGGAAATTCACCCCTCCACTTT | CASRSDRGNSPLHF
13 | TRBJ1-2 | TRBV6-5 | NA | NA | TGTGCCAGCAGACTCGGACAGTTCGCGGGCTACACCTTC | CASRLGQFAGYTF
13 | TRBJ1-1 | TRBV2 | NA | NA | TGTGCCAGCAGCCTGGACAGGAACACTGAAGCTTTCTTT | CASSLDRNTEAFF
13 | TRBJ1-2 | TRBV30 | few | NA | TGTGCCTGGACTAGGGGGGGGAACTATGGCTACACCTTC | CAWTRGGNYGYTF
14 | TRBJ1-4 | TRBV30 | NA | NA | TGTGCCTGGGGGGACGGGCGGGGGAATGAAAAACTGTTTTTT | CAWGDGRGNEKLFF
13 | TRBJ1-6 | TRBV2 | NA | NA | TGTGCCAGCAGCGGCAGGGGAAATTCACCCCTCCACTTT | CASSGRGNSPLHF
14 | TRBJ2-3 | TRBV2 | NA | NA | TGTGCCAGCAGAGCTCTGGGGCAGCCAGATACGCAGTATTTT | CASRALGQPDTQYF
15 | TRBJ2-3 | TRBV7-8 | NA | TRBD1 | TGTGCCAGCACCCACCGGGACAGAATCACAGATACGCAGTATTTT | CASTHRDRITDTQYF
19 | TRBJ2-7 | TRBV29-1 | NA | NA | TGCAGCGTTGCCCCTCGCGTTAGAACAGGGTCGTTGGGAACCTACGAGCAGTACTTC | CSVAPRVRTGSLGTYEQYF
16 | TRBJ1-5 | TRBV15 | NA | NA | TGTGCCACCAGCAGAGAGCGGGCGAGGGGCAATCAGCCCCAGCATTTT | CATSRERARGNQPQHF
13 | TRBJ2-1 | TRBV7-2 | NA | NA | TGTGCCAGCAGCTTAGCGGGAGAGGGTGAGCAGTTCTTC | CASSLAGEGEQFF